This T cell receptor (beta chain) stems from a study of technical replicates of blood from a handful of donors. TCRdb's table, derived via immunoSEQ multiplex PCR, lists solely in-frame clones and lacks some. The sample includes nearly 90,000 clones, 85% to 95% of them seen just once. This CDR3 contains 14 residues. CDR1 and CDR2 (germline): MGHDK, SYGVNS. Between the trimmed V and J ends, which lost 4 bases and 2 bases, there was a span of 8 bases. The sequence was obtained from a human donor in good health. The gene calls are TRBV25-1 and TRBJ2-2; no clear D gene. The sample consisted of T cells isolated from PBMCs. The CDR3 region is CASSALANTGELFF. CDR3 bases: TGTGCCAGCAGTGCACTTGCTAACACCGGGGAGCTGTTTTTT.